The present T cell receptor beta chain was sequenced within a study of ipilimumab plus nivolumab after autologous stem cell transplantation. Study-wide context: Patients received a median of about 5 ipilimumab and about 8 nivolumab doses.

Trimming shortened V by 2 bases and J by 4 bases, and 12 bases separated the two germline ends. Looked up from germline, CDR1 is SGDLS and CDR2 is YYNGEE. The CDR3 has 15 residues. Ipilimumab, 1 mg/kg, started 14 to 28 days after autologous transplant. Repertoires were generated with immunoSEQ multiplex PCR, while TCRdb's copy carries only in-frame clones and drops some. The table lists under 6,000 clones, about 80% of them singletons. V gene TRBV9 combines with J gene TRBJ2-2, with TRBD1 as a possible D gene (5 bases). This receptor was taken from a male donor with multiple myeloma. This sample comprised PBMCs, obtained in a trial of ipilimumab plus nivolumab as post-transplant consolidation. The CDR3 protein is CASSVAQGSTGELFF. CDR3 DNA: TGTGCCAGCAGCGTCGCGCAGGGTAGCACCGGGGAGCTGTTTTTT.